This T cell receptor beta chain is drawn from a study of cytomegalovirus exposure and HLA in healthy donors. The study's findings and limits: Owing to their indistinguishability, certain V segments, notably TRBV6-2 and TRBV6-3, were excluded. Analyzed later, association rates of TCRs varied across HLA loci, with DRB1 most and HLA-C fewest.

Unmatched junction bases numbered 3, after V lost 0 bases and J lost 6 bases. From germline, CDR1 is MDHEN and CDR2 SYDVKM. This CDR3 has 15 residues. As concerns this clone: Its antigen is currently unknown.

13 Jbeta primers and 60 Vbeta primers were used for the PCR. Profiled with immunoSEQ multiplex PCR; TCRdb holds only in-frame clones, not every one. The sample lists roughly 66,000 clones, less than 70% seen once, with 3% in the top ten. This rearrangement joins TRBV28 to TRBJ2-7; 12 bases line up with TRBD1. This clonotype was sampled from a woman between 45 and 65 years old in good health and CMV-seronegative. Sequenced input: PBMCs. The CDR3 nucleotides are TGTGCCAGCAGTTTATGGGGACAGGGGGCCCTCGAGCAGTACTTC. This sequence encodes CASSLWGQGALEQYF.